These T cell receptor beta chains were read from a single sample in a study of response to subunit inactivated influenza vaccine. TCRdb recomputed calls from the RT-PCR reads with MiXCR, one row per CDR3 protein. The table includes hundreds of thousands of distinct CDR3 sequences, 7.6% detected once. Source: PBMCs from blood, taken around 25 months after vaccination. These receptors were obtained from a man aged 50 to 75 who received an inactivated influenza vaccine. Each CDR3 is given with its conserved first and last residue. D genes are given only for firm matches. The size of a clone is reported for some rows only, either as once, few or many, or as a class for expanded clones.

v_gene	j_gene	abundance	d_gene	CDR3nt	CDR3aa
TRBV10-3	TRBJ2-2	few	TRBD1	TGTGCCGCTGGGACAGGAGCCACCGGGGAGCTGTTTTTT	CAAGTGATGELFF
TRBV20-1	TRBJ2-7	many	TRBD1	TGCAGTGCTAGAGCACGGACAGGGGGTTTCTACGAGCAGTACTTC	CSARARTGGFYEQYF
TRBV20-1	TRBJ2-1	few	-	TGCAGTGCTACCAGACCCCTCGGCTCCTACAATGAGCAGTTCTTC	CSATRPLGSYNEQFF
TRBV5-1	TRBJ2-1	few	TRBD2	TGCGCCAGCAGAGCCGGGACTAGCGTCGGGGTGCAGTTCTTC	CASRAGTSVGVQFF
TRBV2	TRBJ1-3	-	-	TGTGCCAGCAGTGAGGGGGCCCTATTTTACTCTGGAAACACCATATATTTT	CASSEGALFYSGNTIYF
TRBV6-1	TRBJ1-2	-	-	TGTGCCAGCAGCAACTTAGGGGTTAACTATGGCTACACCTTC	CASSNLGVNYGYTF
TRBV6-1	TRBJ2-1	-	-	TGTGCCAGCAGATCCGGTGACAGCTACAATGAGCAGTTCTTC	CASRSGDSYNEQFF
TRBV6-2/TRBV6-3	TRBJ1-5	few	TRBD1	TGTGCCAGCAGTTACCGAAGGACAGGGGGCTCAAATCAGCCCCAGCATTTT	CASSYRRTGGSNQPQHF
TRBV12-3/TRBV12-4	TRBJ1-4	-	-	TGTGCCAGCAGCCCCCTAAATAATGAAAAACTGTTTTTT	CASSPLNNEKLFF
TRBV10-3	TRBJ1-3	few	-	TGTGCCATCCTAGCGAGCTCTGGAAACACCATATATTTT	CAILASSGNTIYF
TRBV7-9	TRBJ1-2	many	-	TGTGCCAGCAGCTTAGACAGGGATGGCTACACCTTC	CASSLDRDGYTF
TRBV5-6	TRBJ2-1	many	-	TGTGCCAGCAGTTTGGAACTTAGGTACAATGAGCAGTTCTTC	CASSLELRYNEQFF
TRBV7-2	TRBJ1-2	many	TRBD1	TGTGCCAGCAGCTTAGGACAGGGAGGGTCTGGCTACACCTTC	CASSLGQGGSGYTF